This T cell receptor (beta chain) was identified in a study of cytomegalovirus exposure and HLA in healthy donors. Points from the study as a whole: In a later analysis, most CMV-associated TCR beta chains appeared HLA-restricted. Among TCR beta chains, those listed as cytomegalovirus-associated numbered 164.

PCR used 60 Vbeta primers and 13 Jbeta primers. Profiling relied on immunoSEQ multiplex PCR, and the TCRdb table lists in-frame clones only, not all of them. The sample includes 85,000 to 130,000 clones, 82% of them seen just once. About this clone: Its antigen is as yet unknown.

This CDR3 has 13 amino acids. Germline assignment: CDR1 SGHTS and CDR2 YDEGEE. The V and J ends lost 0 bases and 0 bases respectively, with 3 bases between them. The genes are TRBV5-8 and TRBJ1-1; no reliable D call. Sequencing used PBMCs. The clonotype was recovered from a man aged 50-60 years in good health and CMV-seronegative. CDR3 coding DNA: TGTGCCAGCAGCTTGGTATTGAACACTGAAGCTTTCTTT. This encodes CASSLVLNTEAFF.